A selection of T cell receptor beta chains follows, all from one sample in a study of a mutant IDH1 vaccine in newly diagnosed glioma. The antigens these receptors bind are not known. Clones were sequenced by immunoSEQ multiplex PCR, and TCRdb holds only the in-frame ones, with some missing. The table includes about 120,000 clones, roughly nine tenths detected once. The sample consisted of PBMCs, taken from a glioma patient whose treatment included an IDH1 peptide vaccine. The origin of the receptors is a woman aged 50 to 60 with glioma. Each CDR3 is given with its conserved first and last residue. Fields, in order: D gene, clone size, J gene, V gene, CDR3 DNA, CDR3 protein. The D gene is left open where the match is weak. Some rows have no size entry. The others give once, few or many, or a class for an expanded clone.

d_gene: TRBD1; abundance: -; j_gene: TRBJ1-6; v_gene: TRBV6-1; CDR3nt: TGTGCCAGCAGTGAAGTAACAGGGGCAGGTTCACCCCTCCACTTT; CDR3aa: CASSEVTGAGSPLHF
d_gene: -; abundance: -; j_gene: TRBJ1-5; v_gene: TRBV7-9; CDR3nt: TGTGCCAGCAGCTCGGCCGGGGCGGGCAATCAGCCCCAGCATTTT; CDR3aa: CASSSAGAGNQPQHF
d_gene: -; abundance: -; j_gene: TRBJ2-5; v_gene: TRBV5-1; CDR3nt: TGCGCCAGCAGCCCGGGGGAGACCCAGTACTTC; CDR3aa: CASSPGETQYF
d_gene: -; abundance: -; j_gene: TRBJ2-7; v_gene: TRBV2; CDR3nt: TGTGCCAGCAGGGCCGGACTATCCTTCAGCTCCTACGAGCAGTACTTC; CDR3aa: CASRAGLSFSSYEQYF
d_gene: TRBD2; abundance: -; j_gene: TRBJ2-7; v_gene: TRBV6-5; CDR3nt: TGTGCCAGCAGCCGTAGCGGGGGAGTCTCCTACGAGCAGTACTTC; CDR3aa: CASSRSGGVSYEQYF
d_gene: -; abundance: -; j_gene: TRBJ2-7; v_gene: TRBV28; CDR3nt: TGTGCCAGCAGTTTACCCCTCTCCTACGAGCAGTACTTC; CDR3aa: CASSLPLSYEQYF
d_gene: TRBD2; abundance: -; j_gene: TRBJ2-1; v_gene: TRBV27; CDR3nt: TGTGCCAGCACGGGGCGGGAGATGGTACGAGAGCAGTTCTTC; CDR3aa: CASTGREMVREQFF
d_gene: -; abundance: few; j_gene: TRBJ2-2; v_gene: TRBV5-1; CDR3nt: TGCGCCAGCAGCTTGGGCCCTAGCACACTGCTGTTTTTT; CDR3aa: CASSLGPSTLLFF
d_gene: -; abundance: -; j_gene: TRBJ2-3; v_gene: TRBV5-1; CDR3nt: TGCGCCAGCAGCCTCAATCGGGATACGCAGTATTTT; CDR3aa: CASSLNRDTQYF
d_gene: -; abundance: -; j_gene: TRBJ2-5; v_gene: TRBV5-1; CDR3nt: TGCGCCAGCAGAAACCAAGAGACCCAGTACTTC; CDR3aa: CASRNQETQYF
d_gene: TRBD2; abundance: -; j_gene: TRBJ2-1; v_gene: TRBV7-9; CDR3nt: TGTGCCAGCAGCTCGGGACTAGCGGGCGGCAATGAGCAGTTCTTC; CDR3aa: CASSSGLAGGNEQFF
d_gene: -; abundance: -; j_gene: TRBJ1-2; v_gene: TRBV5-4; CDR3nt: TGTGCCAGCAGCTGGGGGGACGGATCATCCTATGGCTACACCTTC; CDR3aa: CASSWGDGSSYGYTF
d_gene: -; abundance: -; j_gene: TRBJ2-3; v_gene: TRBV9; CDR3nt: TGTGCCAGCAGCGCCGAAGGGAGCTCCACAGATACGCAGTATTTT; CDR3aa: CASSAEGSSTDTQYF
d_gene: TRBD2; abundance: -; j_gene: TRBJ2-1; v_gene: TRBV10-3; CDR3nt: TGTGCCATCACCGGGACTAGCGCCTCCAATGAGCAGTTCTTC; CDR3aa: CAITGTSASNEQFF
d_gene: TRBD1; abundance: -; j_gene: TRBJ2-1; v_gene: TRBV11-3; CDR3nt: TGTGCCAGCAGCTCGACAGGGTATGAGCAGTTCTTC; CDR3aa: CASSSTGYEQFF
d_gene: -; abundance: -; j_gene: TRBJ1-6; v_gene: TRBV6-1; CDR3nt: TGTGCCAGCAGAGTCGCCTATAATTCACCCCTCCACTTT; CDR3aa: CASRVAYNSPLHF
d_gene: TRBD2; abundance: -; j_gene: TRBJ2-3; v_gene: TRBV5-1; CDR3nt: TGCGCCAGCAGCTTGGAAAGCGGGAGGGCAGATACGCAGTATTTT; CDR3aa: CASSLESGRADTQYF
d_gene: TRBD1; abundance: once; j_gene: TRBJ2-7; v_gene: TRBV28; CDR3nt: TGTGCCAGCAGTTCCGGGACAGGCCTGATCTACGAGCAGTACTTC; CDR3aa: CASSSGTGLIYEQYF
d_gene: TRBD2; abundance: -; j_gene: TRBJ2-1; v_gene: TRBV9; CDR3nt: TGTGCCAGCAGCGTAGGGACTAGCTCCTACAATGAGCAGTTCTTC; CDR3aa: CASSVGTSSYNEQFF
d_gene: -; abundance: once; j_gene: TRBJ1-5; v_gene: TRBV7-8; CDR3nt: TGTGCCAGCAGCTCATATGGGGCATCCCCGGGCAATCAGCCCCAGCATTTT; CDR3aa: CASSSYGASPGNQPQHF
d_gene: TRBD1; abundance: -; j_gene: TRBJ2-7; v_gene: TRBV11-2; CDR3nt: TGTGCCAGCAGCTTCCGGGACAGGGGGCCGGGTTACGAGCAGTACTTC; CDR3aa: CASSFRDRGPGYEQYF
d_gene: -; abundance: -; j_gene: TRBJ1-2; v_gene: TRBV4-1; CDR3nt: TGCGCCAGCAGCCAAGAAGGGTCATACAGGAACTATGGCTACACCTTC; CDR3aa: CASSQEGSYRNYGYTF
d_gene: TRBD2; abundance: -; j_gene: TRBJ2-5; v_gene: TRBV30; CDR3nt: TGTGCCTGGAGTGTGGGAGTAGCGGGAACCGAGACCCAGTACTTC; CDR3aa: CAWSVGVAGTETQYF
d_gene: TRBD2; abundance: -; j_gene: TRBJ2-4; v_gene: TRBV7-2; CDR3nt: TGTGCCACCTCTCTTAGCGCGGGAGGGGGAAACATTCAGTACTTC; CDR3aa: CATSLSAGGGNIQYF
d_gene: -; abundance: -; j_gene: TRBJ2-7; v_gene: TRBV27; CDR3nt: TGTGCCAGCAGTTTACGGGGCGGGGCTGTCGAGCAGTACTTC; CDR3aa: CASSLRGGAVEQYF
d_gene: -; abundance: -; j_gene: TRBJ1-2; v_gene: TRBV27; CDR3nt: TGTGCCAGCAGTTTAGGGGCGGGACCCCTAGACTATGGCTACACCTTC; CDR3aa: CASSLGAGPLDYGYTF
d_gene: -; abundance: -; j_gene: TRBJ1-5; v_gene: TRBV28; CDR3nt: TGTGCCAGCAGGGAAGAGGGCTATAGCAATCAGCCCCAGCATTTT; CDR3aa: CASREEGYSNQPQHF
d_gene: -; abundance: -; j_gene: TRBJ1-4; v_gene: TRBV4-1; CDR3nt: TGCGCCAGCAGCCACATCTTTGGTGAAAAACTGTTTTTT; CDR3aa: CASSHIFGEKLFF
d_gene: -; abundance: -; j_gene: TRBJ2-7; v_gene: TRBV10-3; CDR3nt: TGTGCCATCAGTGATTCGCGGGGAATCTACGAGCAGTACTTC; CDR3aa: CAISDSRGIYEQYF
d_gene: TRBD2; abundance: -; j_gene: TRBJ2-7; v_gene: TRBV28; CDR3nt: TGTGCCAGCGTAAGCGGGAGAACTGGCGAGCAGTACTTC; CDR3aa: CASVSGRTGEQYF
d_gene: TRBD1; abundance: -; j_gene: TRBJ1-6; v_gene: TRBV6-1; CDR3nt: TGTGCCAGCAGTGTAAACAGGGGACTCCACTTT; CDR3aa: CASSVNRGLHF
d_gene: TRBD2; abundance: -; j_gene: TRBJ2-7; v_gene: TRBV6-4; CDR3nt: TGTGCCAGCAGTGACTCGAAAACCCCCGGGACTAGAAGATACGAGCAGTACTTC; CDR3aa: CASSDSKTPGTRRYEQYF
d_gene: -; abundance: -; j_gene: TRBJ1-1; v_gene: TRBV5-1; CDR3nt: TGCGCCAGCAGCTTCGACGGGGATAGGACTGAAGCTTTCTTT; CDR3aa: CASSFDGDRTEAFF
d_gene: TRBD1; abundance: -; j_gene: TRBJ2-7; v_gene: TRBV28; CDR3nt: TGTGCCAGCAGTCCCGGGACAGGGGCCTACGAGCAGTACTTC; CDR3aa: CASSPGTGAYEQYF
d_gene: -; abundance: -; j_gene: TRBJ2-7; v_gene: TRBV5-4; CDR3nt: TGTGCCAGCAGCTTGGAGGCGTACAGGGAAGGGAACGAGCAGTACTTC; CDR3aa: CASSLEAYREGNEQYF